This T cell receptor beta chain was retrieved from a study of vaccination effects on CD4 cells after COVID-19. On this clone itself: The antigen is not known.

Viral peptide pool expansion of antigen-specific CD4+ T cells preceded sequencing in the ViraFEST assay. With more than nine days of culture completed, CD4+ T cells were isolated. Recipients of the vaccine had no prior SARS-CoV-2 infection and negative nucleocapsid antibodies. Half the medium was swapped for IL-2 medium on days 3 and 7. Sequencing was performed with immunoSEQ multiplex PCR; in TCRdb, only in-frame clones are kept and a portion is missing. The sample has about 52,000 clones, 79% seen once. CDR1 is MNHEY, CDR2 SMNVEV, per germline (reference sequence). V was trimmed by 0 bases and J by 7 bases, leaving 7 bases between them. The CDR3 contains 13 residues. The study's findings and limits: Marked clonal contraction of infection- and vaccine-induced clones was seen late after vaccination.

Here the sequenced sample was CD4+ T cells from PBMCs cultured with HCoV-OC43 spike peptides, taken before COVID-19 vaccination. Subset in this sample: HCoV-OC43 spike overlapping peptide pool stimulation. This chain links TRBV27 with TRBJ2-4; D gene ambiguous. This sequence was found in a human donor who received a COVID-19 vaccine. CDR3 region: CASSLSFGNIQYF. For the CDR3, the DNA is TGTGCCAGCAGTTTATCGTTCGGGAACATTCAGTACTTC.